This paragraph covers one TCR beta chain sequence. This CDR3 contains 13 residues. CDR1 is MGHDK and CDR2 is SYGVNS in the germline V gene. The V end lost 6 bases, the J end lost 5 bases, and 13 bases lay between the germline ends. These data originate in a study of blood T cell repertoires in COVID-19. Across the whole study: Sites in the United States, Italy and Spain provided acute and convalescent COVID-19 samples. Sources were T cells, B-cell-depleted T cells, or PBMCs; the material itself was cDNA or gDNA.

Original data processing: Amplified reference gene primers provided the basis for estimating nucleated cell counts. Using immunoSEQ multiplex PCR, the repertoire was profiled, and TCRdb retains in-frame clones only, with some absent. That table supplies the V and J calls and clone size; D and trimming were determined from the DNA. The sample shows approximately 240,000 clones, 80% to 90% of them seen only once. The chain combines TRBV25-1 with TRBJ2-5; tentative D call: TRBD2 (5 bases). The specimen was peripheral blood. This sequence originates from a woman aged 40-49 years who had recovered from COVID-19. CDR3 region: CASRGRTEETQYF. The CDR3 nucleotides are TGTGCCAGCAGGGGTAGGACTGAGGAGACCCAGTACTTC.